The 19 T cell receptor beta chains listed next were all sequenced from one sample in a study of CD8 T cells in ankylosing spondylitis. TCRdb redid the calling of the 5' RACE reads with MiXCR, one entry per CDR3 protein. The table has hundreds of thousands of distinct CDR3 sequences, around 7.8% seen once; the top ten hold approximately 7%. Sequencing was carried out using blood, either unsorted or a sorted T cell fraction (not recorded which). The receptors originated from a male donor with ankylosing spondylitis or in good health (not recorded which).

This clonotype was seen ten or more times. The chain joins TRBV27 to TRBJ2-7; TRBD1 or TRBD2 may be the D gene (5 bases each). CDR1 and CDR2 from the germline V gene are MNHEY and SMNVEV (reference sequence). V was pared by 6 bases and J by 1 base, with 10 bases between. The CDR3 has 13 amino acids. DNA for the CDR3: TGTGCCAGCAGAACCAGGGAGTCCTACGAGCAGTACTTC. The encoded protein is CASRTRESYEQYF.

This clonotype has a count of ten or more. V usage is TRBV27 and J usage is TRBJ2-1; the D gene is possibly TRBD1 (6 bases). Germline V gene sequence: CDR1 MNHEY, CDR2 SMNVEV (reference sequence). The CDR3 is made up of 15 amino acids. The V end was cut by 3 bases, the J end by 2 bases, with 11 bases between. This CDR3 is CASSFRTATYNEQFF. The CDR3 nucleotides read TGTGCCAGCAGTTTCAGGACAGCCACCTACAATGAGCAGTTCTTC.

Many counts were recorded for this clonotype. This rearrangement joins TRBV5-6 to TRBJ1-5, with D perhaps matching TRBD1 (5 bases). From germline, CDR1 is SGHDT and CDR2 YYEEEE. The CDR3 consists of 14 residues. The germline V and J ends were trimmed by 0 bases and 3 bases, with 7 bases remaining between them. The chain's CDR3 is CASSLGQHNQPQHF. Here the CDR3 DNA reads TGTGCCAGCAGCTTGGGACAGCACAATCAGCCCCAGCATTTT.

This sequence joins TRBV12-3 or TRBV12-4 and TRBJ1-5; the match to TRBD1 covers 8 bases. V lost 6 bases and J lost 7; bases outside the gene matches: 5. This CDR3 is 13 amino acids long. CDR3 protein: CASSPDRAQPQHF. For the CDR3, the DNA is TGTGCCAGCAGCCCGGACAGGGCCCAGCCCCAGCATTTT.

This clonotype was detected many times. This chain links TRBV7-2 with TRBJ1-4, with a possible D match to TRBD1 (6 bases). V was pared by 0 bases and J by 1 base, with 12 bases between. Germline V gene lookup returns CDR1 SGHTA and CDR2 FQGNSA. CDR3 length: 17 residues. CDR3 nucleotide sequence: TGTGCCAGCAGCTTAGCGGGGGCACAGGGAACTAATGAAAAACTGTTTTTT. Translation gives CASSLAGAQGTNEKLFF.

This clonotype has at least ten counts. This sequence joins TRBV12-3 or TRBV12-4 and TRBJ2-7; D gene uncertain. CDR3 size: 12 residues. Trimming pared 3 bases from V and 3 bases from J, leaving 6 bases between. The CDR3 reads CASSFGNYEQYF. The CDR3 DNA follows: TGTGCCAGCAGTTTTGGCAACTACGAGCAGTACTTC.

The chain carries TRBV5-1 and TRBJ2-1, with D possibly being TRBD1 or TRBD2 (6 bases each). Germline V gene lookup returns CDR1 SGHRS and CDR2 YFSETQ. Trimming cost V 0 bases and J 6 bases, with 13 bases left between them. CDR3 length: 15 residues. In nucleotides, the CDR3 is TGCGCCAGCAGCTTGGTTATAGGAGGGGGCAATGAGCAGTTCTTC. It specifies CASSLVIGGGNEQFF.

The table lists this clonotype with many counts. The chain combines TRBV9 with TRBJ2-7; unclear D gene. Trimming removed 1 base from V and 2 bases from J, with 22 bases in between. CDR3 length equals 18 residues. Germline V gene lookup returns CDR1 SGDLS and CDR2 YYNGEE. Written as DNA, the CDR3 is TGTGCCAGCAGCGTAATTCTCATGACGGCGCTGACCACCTACGAGCAGTACTTC. This sequence encodes CASSVILMTALTTYEQYF. Variable domain in full (rest from reference TRBV9 and TRBJ2-7): DSGVTQTPKHLITATGQRVTLRCSPRSGDLSVYWYQQSLDQGLQFLIQYYNGEERAKGNILERFSAQQFPDLHSELNLSSLELGDSALYFCASSVILMTALTTYEQYFGPGTRLTVT.

At least ten counts were recorded for this clonotype. The CDR3 DNA reads as TGCGCCAGCAGATATGGGTCCACCGGGGAGCTGTTTTTT. Its translation: CASRYGSTGELFF. J is TRBJ2-2 and V is TRBV5-1; no definite D call. The V and J ends lost 5 bases and 4 bases respectively, with 9 bases between them. This CDR3 is 13 amino acids long. Germline V gene data show CDR1 as SGHRS and CDR2 as YFSETQ.

This clonotype was seen more than once but under ten times. Here the CDR3 DNA reads TGTGCCAGCAGCCCTCTTCCGGGAGAGGTGGCCGGGGAGCTGTTTTTT. Its protein is CASSPLPGEVAGELFF. The gene calls are TRBV5-6 and TRBJ2-2; perhaps TRBD2 as D (6 bases). Germline V gene data show CDR1 as SGHDT and CDR2 as YYEEEE. The V and J ends lost 4 bases and 6 bases respectively, with 19 bases between them. The CDR3 loop spans 16 amino acids.

Only a few counts were recorded for this clonotype. The rearrangement joins TRBV7-2 to TRBJ2-7; 7 positions agree with TRBD2. The CDR3 loop spans 13 amino acids. The V and J ends lost 8 bases and 3 bases, in that order; junction bases with no gene match: 7. CDR1 is SGHTA, CDR2 FQGNSA, per germline. The CDR3 protein is CASGQREGYEQYF. In nucleotides, the CDR3 is TGTGCCAGCGGCCAGCGGGAAGGCTACGAGCAGTACTTC.

Comments on this clonotype: A read error may explain this, as a much larger clone is one base away. The chain uses TRBV7-7 and TRBJ1-1, with a weak D call TRBD1 (5 bases). The CDR3 is made up of 13 amino acids. Germline CDR1 reads SSHAT; CDR2 reads FNYEAQ (reference sequence). In DNA form, the CDR3 reads TGTGCTAGCACCTTTGGGTGGGGGACTGAAGCTTTCTTT. This gives the protein CASTFGWGTEAFF.

At least ten counts were recorded for this clonotype. The rearrangement links TRBV7-2 to TRBJ1-1; D not certain. V lost 2 bases and J 6 bases, leaving 10 bases between the germline ends. This CDR3 comprises 13 residues. Germline loops: CDR1 SGHTA, CDR2 FQGNSA. The CDR3 loop is CASSLYQAAEAFF. The CDR3 coding sequence is TGTGCCAGCAGCTTATATCAGGCCGCTGAAGCTTTCTTT.

This clonotype has ten or more counts. The genes are TRBV12-3 or TRBV12-4 and TRBJ2-1; perhaps TRBD1 as D (6 bases). The CDR3 contains 15 residues. Deletions cut 5 bases from V and 7 bases from J, with 18 bases between. The CDR3 coding sequence is TGTGCCAGCAGTATCTCGGGACACCTTCGTAATGAGCAGTTCTTC. It specifies CASSISGHLRNEQFF.

This clonotype was picked up many times. The V call is TRBV12-3 or TRBV12-4, the J call TRBJ1-2; TRBD1 matches at 7 bases. V dropped 0 bases and J dropped 5; count of bases not matched to a gene: 6. CDR3 length: 15 residues. CDR3 nucleotides: TGTGCCAGCAGTTTAGCGCAGGGGGGATGGTATGGCTACACCTTC. Its protein is CASSLAQGGWYGYTF.

The sample holds many counts of this clonotype. The chain combines TRBV18 with TRBJ2-7; TRBD1 might be the D (6 bases). The V end was cut by 6 bases, the J end by 4 bases, with 13 bases between. The CDR3 runs 13 residues. Germline V gene lookup returns CDR1 KGHSH and CDR2 LQKENI. The CDR3 is CASSARDKYEQYF. The CDR3, as DNA: TGTGCCAGCTCTGCCAGGGACAAATACGAGCAGTACTTC. The full variable domain, in which reference TRBV18 and TRBJ2-7 provide the parts outside the CDR3, is NAGVMQNPRHLVRRRGQEARLRCSPMKGHSHVYWYRQLPEEGLKFMVYLQKENIIDESGMPKERFSAEFPKEGPSILRIQQVVRGDSAAYFCASSARDKYEQYFGPGTRLTVT.

Remarks on this clonotype: A much larger clonotype is one base distant, so this may be a read error. The J gene is TRBJ1-6, the V gene TRBV30; weak D call: TRBD1 (6 bases). CDR1 GTSNPN and CDR2 SVGIG come from the germline V gene (reference sequence). The CDR3 has 14 amino acids. V lost 3 bases and J lost 8, with 14 bases in between. The CDR3 DNA sequence: TGTGCCTGGAGCCCGGGGGCAGGGGATTCACCCCTCCACTTT. This gives the protein CAWSPGAGDSPLHF. Full variable domain (remainder filled in from reference TRBV30 and TRBJ1-6): SQTIHQWPATLVQPVGSPLSLECTVEGTSNPNLYWYRQAAGRGLQLLFYSVGIGQISSEVPQNLSASRPQDRQFILSSKKLLLSDSGFYLCAWSPGAGDSPLHFGNGTRLTVT.

J is TRBJ2-7 and V is TRBV27, with D perhaps given as TRBD1 or TRBD2 (5 bases each). The CDR3 is 16 residues long. Trimming removed 4 bases from V and 5 bases from J, with 21 bases in between. Germline-derived CDR1 and CDR2 are MNHEY and SMNVEV (reference sequence). CDR3 in DNA: TGTGCCAGCAGTTCTCCGGGGACCTCACGGACCCACGAGCAGTACTTC. It codes for CASSSPGTSRTHEQYF.

This clonotype showed up many times. The V and J genes are TRBV23-1 and TRBJ2-7; D not certain. TRBV23-1 falls under the ORF class, with uncertain function. V dropped 3 bases and J dropped 0 bases, with 9 bases sitting between them. There are 14 residues in the CDR3. CDR3 sequence reads: CASSHGRISYEQYF. The CDR3 DNA follows: TGCGCCAGCAGTCACGGACGGATCTCCTACGAGCAGTACTTC.